This section outlines one T cell receptor (beta chain) sequence together with its context. Its cognate antigen is unknown. CDR1 is SGHRS and CDR2 is YFSETQ in the germline V gene. Trimming removed 0 bases from V and 2 bases from J; junction bases left unmatched: 4. The CDR3 has 16 residues. Profiled with immunoSEQ multiplex PCR; TCRdb holds only in-frame clones, not every one. The sample contains around 40,000 clones, roughly 88% of which appear only once. All patients were mismatch repair deficient, assessed by either PCR or immunohistochemistry. Three pembrolizumab responders had their TCRs sequenced. The data stem from a study of PD-1 blockade in mismatch repair-deficient tumors. General study findings and limits: Tumor-resident clones, often undetectable pretreatment in blood, expanded then contracted after pembrolizumab.

Here the sequenced sample was PBMCs, taken about 40 weeks after starting pembrolizumab. The rearrangement uses TRBV5-1 and TRBJ2-2; 7 nucleotides align to TRBD2. This clonotype was sampled from an adult with mismatch repair-deficient cancer. CDR3 DNA sequence: TGCGCCAGCAGCTTGGTGGCGGGAGTAAACACCGGGGAGCTGTTTTTT. This gives the protein CASSLVAGVNTGELFF.